This entry is about one TCR beta chain. What it recognizes is unknown. The method was immunoSEQ multiplex PCR; TCRdb's version includes in-frame clones alone and lacks a portion of them. The profile shows roughly 130,000 clones, approximately 86% of them singletons. The entry originates in a study of T cell responses to AZD1222 COVID-19 vaccine. Overall study findings and caveats: Donors were chiefly white British, with a greater number of females, and clonal diversity was perhaps underestimated. The study identified only a handful of AZD1222 recipients as seropositive at baseline.

V lost 2 bases, J lost 7 bases, and 24 bases lay in between. The length of the CDR3 is 17 residues. Germline CDR1 SQVTM, CDR2 ANQGSEA. The source material was peripheral blood, sampled on day 0 of AZD1222 vaccination. The receptor comes from an adult in good health. The chain combines TRBV29-1 with TRBJ2-1, with D perhaps TRBD1 (6 bases). The CDR3 DNA sequence: TGCAGCGTTGAACTGGACAGTTTTCGGTCGGCGTGGAATGAGCAGTTCTTC. Residues: CSVELDSFRSAWNEQFF.